These 8 T cell receptor beta chains originate from one sample sequenced in a study of technical replicates of blood from a handful of donors. The method was immunoSEQ multiplex PCR; TCRdb's version includes in-frame clones alone and lacks a portion of them. The sample yields about 85,000 clones, 90% to 95% seen once. Sequenced input: T cells isolated from PBMCs. The receptor source for this set is a human donor in good health.

This chain joins TRBV4-1 and TRBJ2-1; tentative D call: TRBD2 (8 bases). The germline CDR1 and CDR2 sequences are MGHRA and YSYEKL. V dropped 2 bases and J dropped 7 bases, with 21 bases sitting between them. The CDR3 sequence is 17 residues long. CDR3 nucleotides: TGCGCCAGCAGCCAACGACAGGGCCGAGCGGGGGCGAATGAGCAGTTCTTC. Its protein is CASSQRQGRAGANEQFF.

This chain links TRBV29-1 with TRBJ2-7, with TRBD1 matching 9 bases. J gave up 3 bases and V 4 bases, and 7 bases lay outside the gene matches. CDR1 is SQVTM and CDR2 is ANQGSEA in the germline V gene. The CDR3 covers 14 residues. The CDR3 sequence is CSVVRRDRDYEQYF. In DNA, the CDR3 is TGCAGCGTTGTGCGGCGGGACAGGGACTACGAGCAGTACTTC.

The chain employs TRBV4-1 and TRBJ2-5; TRBD2 agrees at 10 bases. The CDR3 loop spans 19 amino acids. The germline V gene has CDR1 MGHRA and CDR2 YSYEKL. Trimming cost V 0 bases and J 1 base; bases outside gene matches: 11. CDR3 loop: CASSQDWGLAPTLQETQYF. The CDR3 bases are TGCGCCAGCAGCCAAGATTGGGGACTAGCGCCCACCCTCCAAGAGACCCAGTACTTC.

This chain links TRBV11-2 with TRBJ1-1; D remains unclear. The CDR3 contains 14 residues. Germline V gives CDR1 SGHAT, CDR2 FQNNGV. The V end was cut by 5 bases, the J end by 1 base, with 11 bases between. CDR3 sequence: CASSPDRRNTEAFF. The CDR3 DNA reads TGTGCCAGCAGCCCCGATCGGAGGAACACTGAAGCTTTCTTT.

V gene TRBV6-5 combines with J gene TRBJ2-1; D is uncertain. This CDR3 comprises 13 residues. The V gene's germline CDR1 is MNHEY and CDR2 SVGAGI. V was cut by 0 bases and J by 12 bases, with 12 bases left in between. CDR3 nucleotides: TGTGCCAGCAGTTACTCGAGCGCGGCCGGGCAGTTCTTC. It translates to CASSYSSAAGQFF.

V and J are TRBV6-5 and TRBJ2-5; 7 nucleotides agree with TRBD1. The CDR3 has 14 residues. J gave up 2 bases and V 6 bases, and 6 bases lay outside the gene matches. Germline assignment: CDR1 MNHEY and CDR2 SVGAGI. The DNA of the CDR3 is TGTGCCAGCAGACCCGGGACAGCACAAGAGACCCAGTACTTC. Encoded protein: CASRPGTAQETQYF.

This clone was seen just once. This chain joins TRBV5-1 and TRBJ2-7, with TRBD1 matching over 9 bases. The CDR3 consists of 14 residues. V lost 3 bases, J lost 5 bases, and 6 bases stayed unmatched. Germline V gene sequence: CDR1 SGHRS, CDR2 YFSETQ. CDR3 region: CASSSGQGIHEQYF. The CDR3 DNA reads as TGCGCCAGCAGCTCCGGACAGGGGATTCACGAGCAGTACTTC.

The J gene is TRBJ1-1, the V gene TRBV7-9; 9 nucleotides align to TRBD1. Germline V gives CDR1 SEHNR, CDR2 FQNEAQ (reference sequence). The CDR3 runs 18 residues. J gave up 0 bases and V 1 base, and 9 bases lay outside the gene matches. CDR3 nucleotide sequence: TGTGCCAGCAGCTTAGACTCACGGGGGACAGGGATGAACACTGAAGCTTTCTTT. Its translation: CASSLDSRGTGMNTEAFF.